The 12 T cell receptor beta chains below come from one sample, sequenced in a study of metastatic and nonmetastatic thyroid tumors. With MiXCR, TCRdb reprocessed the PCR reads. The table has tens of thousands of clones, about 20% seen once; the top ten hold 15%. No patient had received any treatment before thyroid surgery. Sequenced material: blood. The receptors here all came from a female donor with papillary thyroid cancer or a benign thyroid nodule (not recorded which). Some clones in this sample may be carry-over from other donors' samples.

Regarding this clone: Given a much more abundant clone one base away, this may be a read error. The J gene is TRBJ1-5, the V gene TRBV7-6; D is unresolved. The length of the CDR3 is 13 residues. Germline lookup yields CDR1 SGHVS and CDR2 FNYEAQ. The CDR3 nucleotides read TGTGCCAGCAGCTTAGGTCCGGATCAGCCCCAGAATTTT. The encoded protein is CASSLGPDQPQNF. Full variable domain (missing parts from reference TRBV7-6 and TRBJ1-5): GAGVSQSPRYKVTKRGQDVALRCDPISGHVSLYWYRQALGQGPEFLTYFNYEAQQDKSGLPNDRFSAERPEGSISTLTIQRTEQRDSAMYRCASSLGPDQPQNFGDGTRLSIL.

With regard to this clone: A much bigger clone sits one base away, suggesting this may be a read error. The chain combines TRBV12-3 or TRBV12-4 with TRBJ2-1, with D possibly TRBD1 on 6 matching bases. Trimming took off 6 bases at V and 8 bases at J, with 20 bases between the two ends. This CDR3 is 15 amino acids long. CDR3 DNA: TGTGCCAGCAGATGGACAGCGGTAGGAAGCGATGAGCAGTTCTTC. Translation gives CASRWTAVGSDEQFF.

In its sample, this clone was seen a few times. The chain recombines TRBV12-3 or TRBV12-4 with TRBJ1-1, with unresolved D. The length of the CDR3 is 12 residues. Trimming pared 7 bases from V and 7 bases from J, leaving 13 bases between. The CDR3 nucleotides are TGTGCCAGCATCTTTCGAGGGTTTGAAGCTTTCTTT. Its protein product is CASIFRGFEAFF.

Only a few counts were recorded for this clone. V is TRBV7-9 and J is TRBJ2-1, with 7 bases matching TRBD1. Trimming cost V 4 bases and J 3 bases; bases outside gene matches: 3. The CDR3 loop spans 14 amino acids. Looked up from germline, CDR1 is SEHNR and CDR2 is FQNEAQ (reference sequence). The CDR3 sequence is CASSSTGVYNEQFF. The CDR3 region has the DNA TGTGCCAGCAGCTCTACAGGGGTCTACAATGAGCAGTTCTTC.

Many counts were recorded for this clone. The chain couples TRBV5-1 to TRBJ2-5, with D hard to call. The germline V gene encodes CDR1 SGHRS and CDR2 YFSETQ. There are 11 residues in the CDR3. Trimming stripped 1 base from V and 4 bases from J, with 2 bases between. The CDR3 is CASSLSETQYF. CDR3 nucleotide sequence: TGCGCCAGCAGCTTGTCAGAGACCCAGTACTTC.

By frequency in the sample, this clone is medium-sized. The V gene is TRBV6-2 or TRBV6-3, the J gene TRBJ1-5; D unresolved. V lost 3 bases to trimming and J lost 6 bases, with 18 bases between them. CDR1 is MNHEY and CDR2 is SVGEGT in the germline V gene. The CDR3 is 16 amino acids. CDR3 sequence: CASSYMSGSPTQPQHF. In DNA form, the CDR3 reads TGTGCCAGCAGTTATATGTCGGGGTCTCCGACTCAGCCCCAGCATTTT.

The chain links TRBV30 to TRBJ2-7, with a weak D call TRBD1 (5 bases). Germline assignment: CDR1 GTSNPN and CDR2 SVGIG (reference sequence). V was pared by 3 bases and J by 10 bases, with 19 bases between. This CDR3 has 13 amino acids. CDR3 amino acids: CAWRTQGRFDQYF. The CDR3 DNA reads TGTGCCTGGAGAACTCAGGGCCGCTTCGATCAGTACTTC.

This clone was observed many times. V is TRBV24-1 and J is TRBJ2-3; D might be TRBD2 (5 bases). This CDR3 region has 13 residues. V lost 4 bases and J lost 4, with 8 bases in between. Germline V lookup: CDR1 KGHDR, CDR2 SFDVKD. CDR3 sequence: CATSEVRADTQYF. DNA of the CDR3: TGTGCCACCAGTGAGGTGAGGGCAGATACGCAGTATTTT.

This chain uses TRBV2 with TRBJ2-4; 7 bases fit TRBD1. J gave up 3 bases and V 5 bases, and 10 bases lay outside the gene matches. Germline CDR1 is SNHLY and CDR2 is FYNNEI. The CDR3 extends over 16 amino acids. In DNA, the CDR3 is TGTGCCAGCAGTTCCACGACAGGGTCGGGCAAAAACATTCAGTACTTC. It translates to CASSSTTGSGKNIQYF.

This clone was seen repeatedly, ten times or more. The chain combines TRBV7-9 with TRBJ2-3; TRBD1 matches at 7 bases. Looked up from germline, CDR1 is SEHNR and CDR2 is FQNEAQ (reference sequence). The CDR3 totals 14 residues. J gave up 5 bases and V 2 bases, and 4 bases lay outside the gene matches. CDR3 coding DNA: TGTGCCAGCAGCTTAACAGGGGCCGGAGATACGCAGTATTTT. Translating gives CASSLTGAGDTQYF.

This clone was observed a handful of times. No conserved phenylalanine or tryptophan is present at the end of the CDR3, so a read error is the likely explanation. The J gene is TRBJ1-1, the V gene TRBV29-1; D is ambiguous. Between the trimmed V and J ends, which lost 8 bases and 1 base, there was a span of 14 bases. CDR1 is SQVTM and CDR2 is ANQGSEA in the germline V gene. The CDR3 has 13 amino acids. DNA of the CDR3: TGCAGCTTTTCCCGCGGGAAGAACACTGAAGCTTTCTCT. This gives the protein CSFSRGKNTEAFS.

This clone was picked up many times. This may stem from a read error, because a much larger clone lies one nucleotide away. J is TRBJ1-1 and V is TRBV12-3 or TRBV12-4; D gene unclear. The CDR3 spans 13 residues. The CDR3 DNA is TGTGCCAGCAGACCCCGGGCGAACACTGAAGCTCTCTTT. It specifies CASRPRANTEALF.